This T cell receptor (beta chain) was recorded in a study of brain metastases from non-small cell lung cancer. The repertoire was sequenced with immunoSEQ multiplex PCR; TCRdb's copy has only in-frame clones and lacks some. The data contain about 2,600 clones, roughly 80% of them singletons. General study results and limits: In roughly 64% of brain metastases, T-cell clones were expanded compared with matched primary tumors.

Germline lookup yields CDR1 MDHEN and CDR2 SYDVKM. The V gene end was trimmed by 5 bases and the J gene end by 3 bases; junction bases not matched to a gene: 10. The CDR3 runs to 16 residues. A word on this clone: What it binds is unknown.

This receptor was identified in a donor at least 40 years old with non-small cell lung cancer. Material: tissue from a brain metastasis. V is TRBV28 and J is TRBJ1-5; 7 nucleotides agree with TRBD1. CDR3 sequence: CASSAGGRGDNQPQHF. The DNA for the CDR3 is TGTGCCAGCAGTGCAGGGGGACGGGGAGACAATCAGCCCCAGCATTTT.